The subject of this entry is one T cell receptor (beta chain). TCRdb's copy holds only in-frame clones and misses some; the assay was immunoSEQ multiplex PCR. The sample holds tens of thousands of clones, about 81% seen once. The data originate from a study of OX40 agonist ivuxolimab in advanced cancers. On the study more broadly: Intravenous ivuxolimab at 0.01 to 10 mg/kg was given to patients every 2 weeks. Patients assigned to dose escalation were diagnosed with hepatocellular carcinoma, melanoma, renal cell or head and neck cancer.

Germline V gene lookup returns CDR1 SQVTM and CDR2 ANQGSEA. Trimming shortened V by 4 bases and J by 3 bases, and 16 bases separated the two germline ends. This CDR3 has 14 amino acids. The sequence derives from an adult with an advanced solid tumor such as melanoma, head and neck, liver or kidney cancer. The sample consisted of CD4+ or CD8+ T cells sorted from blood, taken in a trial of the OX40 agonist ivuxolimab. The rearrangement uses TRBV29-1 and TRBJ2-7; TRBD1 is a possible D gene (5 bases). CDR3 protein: CSVAKTAFIYEQYF. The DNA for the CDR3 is TGCAGCGTTGCGAAGACAGCGTTTATCTACGAGCAGTACTTC.